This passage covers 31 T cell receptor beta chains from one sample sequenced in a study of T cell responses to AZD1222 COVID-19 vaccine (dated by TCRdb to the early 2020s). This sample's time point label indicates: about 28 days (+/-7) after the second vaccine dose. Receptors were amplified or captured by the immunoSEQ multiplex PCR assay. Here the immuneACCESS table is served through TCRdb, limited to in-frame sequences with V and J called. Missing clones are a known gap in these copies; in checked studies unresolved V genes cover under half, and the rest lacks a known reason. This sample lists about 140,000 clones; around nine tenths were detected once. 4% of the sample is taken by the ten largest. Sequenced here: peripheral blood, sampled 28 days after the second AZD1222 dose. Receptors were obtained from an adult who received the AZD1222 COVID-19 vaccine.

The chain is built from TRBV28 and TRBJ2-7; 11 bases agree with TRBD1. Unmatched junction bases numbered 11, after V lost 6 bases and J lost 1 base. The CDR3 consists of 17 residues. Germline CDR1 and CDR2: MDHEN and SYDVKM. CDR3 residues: CASSPLWGQGGSYEQYF. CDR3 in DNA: TGTGCCAGCAGCCCTTTATGGGGACAGGGGGGGTCCTACGAGCAGTACTTC.

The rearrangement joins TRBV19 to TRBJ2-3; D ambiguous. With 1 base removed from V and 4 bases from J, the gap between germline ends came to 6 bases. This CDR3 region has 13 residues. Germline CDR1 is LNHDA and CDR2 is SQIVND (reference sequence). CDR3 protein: CASSIVGADTQYF. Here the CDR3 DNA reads TGTGCCAGTAGTATAGTTGGCGCAGATACGCAGTATTTT. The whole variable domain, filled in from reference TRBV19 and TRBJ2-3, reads DGGITQSPKYLFRKEGQNVTLSCEQNLNHDAMYWYRQDPGQGLRLIYYSQIVNDFQKGDIAEGYSVSREKKESFPLTVTSAQKNPTAFYLCASSIVGADTQYFGPGTRLTVL.

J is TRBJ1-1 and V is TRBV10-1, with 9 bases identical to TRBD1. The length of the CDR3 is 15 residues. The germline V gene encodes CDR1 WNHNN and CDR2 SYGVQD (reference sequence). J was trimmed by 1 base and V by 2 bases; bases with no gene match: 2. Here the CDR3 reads CASSERQGENTEAFF. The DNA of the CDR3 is TGCGCCAGCAGTGAGCGACAGGGGGAGAACACTGAAGCTTTCTTT.

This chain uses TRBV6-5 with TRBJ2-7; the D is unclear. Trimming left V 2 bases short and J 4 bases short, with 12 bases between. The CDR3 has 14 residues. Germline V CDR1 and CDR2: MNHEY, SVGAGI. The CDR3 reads CASSYEYKAYEQYF. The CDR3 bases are TGTGCCAGCAGTTACGAGTACAAGGCGTACGAGCAGTACTTC.

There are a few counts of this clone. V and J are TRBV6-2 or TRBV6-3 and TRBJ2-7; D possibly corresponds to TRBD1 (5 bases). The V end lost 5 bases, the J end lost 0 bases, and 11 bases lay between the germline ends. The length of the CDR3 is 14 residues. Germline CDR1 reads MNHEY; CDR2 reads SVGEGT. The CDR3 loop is CASSPRTSSYEQYF. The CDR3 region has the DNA TGTGCCAGCAGTCCACGGACAAGCTCCTACGAGCAGTACTTC.

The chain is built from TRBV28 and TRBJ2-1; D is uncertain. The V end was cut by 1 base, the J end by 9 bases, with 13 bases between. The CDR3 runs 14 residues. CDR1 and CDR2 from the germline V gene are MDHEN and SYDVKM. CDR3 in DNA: TGTGCCAGCAGTTTATTGTCCCGCGACGGTGAGCAGTTCTTC. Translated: CASSLLSRDGEQFF.

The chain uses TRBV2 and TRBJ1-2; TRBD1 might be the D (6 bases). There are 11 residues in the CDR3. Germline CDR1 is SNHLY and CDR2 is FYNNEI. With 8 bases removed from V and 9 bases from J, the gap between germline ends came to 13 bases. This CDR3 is CASGGGSSYTF. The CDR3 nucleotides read TGTGCCAGCGGAGGGGGAAGCAGCTACACCTTC.

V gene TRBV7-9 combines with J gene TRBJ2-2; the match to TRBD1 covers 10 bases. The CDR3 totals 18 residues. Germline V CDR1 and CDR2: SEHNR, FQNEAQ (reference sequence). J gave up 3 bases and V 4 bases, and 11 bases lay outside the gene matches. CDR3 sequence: CASSSPPGQGSDTGELFF. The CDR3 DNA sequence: TGTGCCAGCAGCTCGCCTCCGGGACAGGGGTCGGACACCGGGGAGCTGTTTTTT.

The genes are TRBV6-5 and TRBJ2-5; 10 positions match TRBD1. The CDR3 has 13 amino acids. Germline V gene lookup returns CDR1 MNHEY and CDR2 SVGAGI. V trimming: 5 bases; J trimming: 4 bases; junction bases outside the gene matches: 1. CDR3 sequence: CASSRDRGETQYF. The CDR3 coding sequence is TGTGCCAGCAGTCGGGACAGGGGAGAGACCCAGTACTTC.

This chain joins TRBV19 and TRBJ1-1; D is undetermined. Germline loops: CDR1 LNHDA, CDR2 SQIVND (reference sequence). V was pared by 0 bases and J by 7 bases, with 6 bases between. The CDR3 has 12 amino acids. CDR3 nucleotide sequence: TGTGCCAGTAGTATAGATCGGAGTGAAGCTTTCTTT. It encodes CASSIDRSEAFF.

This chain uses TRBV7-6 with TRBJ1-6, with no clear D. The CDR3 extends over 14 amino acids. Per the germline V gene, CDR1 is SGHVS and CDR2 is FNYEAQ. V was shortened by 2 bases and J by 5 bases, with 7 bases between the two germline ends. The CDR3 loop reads CASSLLADNSPLHF. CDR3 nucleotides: TGTGCCAGCAGCTTACTGGCTGATAATTCACCCCTCCACTTT. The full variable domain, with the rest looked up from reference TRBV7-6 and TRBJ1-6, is GAGVSQSPRYKVTKRGQDVALRCDPISGHVSLYWYRQALGQGPEFLTYFNYEAQQDKSGLPNDRFSAERPEGSISTLTIQRTEQRDSAMYRCASSLLADNSPLHFGNGTRLTVT.

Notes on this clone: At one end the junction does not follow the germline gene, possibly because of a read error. The CDR3 DNA follows: TGTGCCAGCAGTCAAGGCGGGGGTTCAGAAAACTATGGCTACACCTTC. Translating it yields CASSQGGGSENYGYTF. V is TRBV4-2 and J is TRBJ1-2; D may be TRBD1 (5 bases). The CDR3 runs to 16 residues. Germline CDR1 reads LGHNA; CDR2 reads YNFKEQ.

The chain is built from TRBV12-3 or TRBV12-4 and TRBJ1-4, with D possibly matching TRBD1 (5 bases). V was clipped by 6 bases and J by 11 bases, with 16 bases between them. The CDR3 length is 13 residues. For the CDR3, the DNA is TGTGCCAGCAGGGTAAGGGGTTCGGATAAACTGTTTTTT. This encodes CASRVRGSDKLFF.

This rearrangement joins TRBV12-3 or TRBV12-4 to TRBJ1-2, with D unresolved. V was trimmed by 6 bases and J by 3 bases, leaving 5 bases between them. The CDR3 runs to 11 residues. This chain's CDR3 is CASSLYYGYTF. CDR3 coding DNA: TGTGCCAGCAGCCTGTACTATGGCTACACCTTC.

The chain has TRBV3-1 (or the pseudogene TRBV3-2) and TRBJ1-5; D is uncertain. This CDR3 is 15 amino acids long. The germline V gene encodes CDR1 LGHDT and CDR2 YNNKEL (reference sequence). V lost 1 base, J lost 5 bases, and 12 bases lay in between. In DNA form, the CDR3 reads TGTGCCAGCAGCCAAGGAGGGAACAGCCATCAGCCCCAGCATTTT. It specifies CASSQGGNSHQPQHF.

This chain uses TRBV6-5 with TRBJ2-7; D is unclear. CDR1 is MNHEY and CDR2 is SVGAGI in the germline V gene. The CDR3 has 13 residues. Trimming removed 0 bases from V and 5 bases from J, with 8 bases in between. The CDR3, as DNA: TGTGCCAGCAGTTACTCGAACAGACACGAGCAGTACTTC. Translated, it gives CASSYSNRHEQYF.

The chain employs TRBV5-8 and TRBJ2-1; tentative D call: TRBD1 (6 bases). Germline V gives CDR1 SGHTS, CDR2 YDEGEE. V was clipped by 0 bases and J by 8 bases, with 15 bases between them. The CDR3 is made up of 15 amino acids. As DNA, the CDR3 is TGTGCCAGCAGCTTGGGCCGGATGGGGGCCGATGAGCAGTTCTTC. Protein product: CASSLGRMGADEQFF.

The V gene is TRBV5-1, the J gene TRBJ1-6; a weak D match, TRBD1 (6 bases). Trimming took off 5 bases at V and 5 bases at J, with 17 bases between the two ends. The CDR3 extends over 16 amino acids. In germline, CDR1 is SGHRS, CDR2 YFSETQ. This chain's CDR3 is CASRPTPRQDNSPLHF. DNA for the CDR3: TGCGCCAGCAGACCAACCCCCCGACAGGATAATTCACCCCTCCACTTT. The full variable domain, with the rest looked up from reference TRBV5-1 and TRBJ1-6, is KAGVTQTPRYLIKTRGQQVTLSCSPISGHRSVSWYQQTPGQGLQFLFEYFSETQRNKGNFPGRFSGRQFSNSRSEMNVSTLELGDSALYLCASRPTPRQDNSPLHFGNGTRLTVT.

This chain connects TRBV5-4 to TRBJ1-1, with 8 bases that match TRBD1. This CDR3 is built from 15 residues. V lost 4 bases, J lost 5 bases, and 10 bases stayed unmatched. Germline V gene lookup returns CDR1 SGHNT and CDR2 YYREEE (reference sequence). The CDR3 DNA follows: TGTGCCAGCAGCAAGCCTGGACAGGGATTGACTGAAGCTTTCTTT. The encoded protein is CASSKPGQGLTEAFF.

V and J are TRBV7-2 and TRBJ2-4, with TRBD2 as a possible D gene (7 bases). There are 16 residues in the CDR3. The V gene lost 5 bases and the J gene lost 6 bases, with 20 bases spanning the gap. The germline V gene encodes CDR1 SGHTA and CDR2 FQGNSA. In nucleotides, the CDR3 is TGTGCCAGCAGCCTGAGGGGAGGGGGGCCCGCAAACATTCAGTACTTC. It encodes CASSLRGGGPANIQYF. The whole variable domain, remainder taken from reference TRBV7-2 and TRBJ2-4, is GAGVSQSPSNKVTEKGKDVELRCDPISGHTALYWYRQSLGQGLEFLIYFQGNSAPDKSGLPSDRFSAERTGGSVSTLTIQRTQQEDSAVYLCASSLRGGGPANIQYFGAGTRLSVL.

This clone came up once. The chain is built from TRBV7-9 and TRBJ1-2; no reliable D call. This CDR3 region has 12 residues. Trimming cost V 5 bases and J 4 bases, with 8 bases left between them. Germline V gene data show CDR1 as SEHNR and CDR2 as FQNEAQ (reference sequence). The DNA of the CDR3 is TGTGCCAGCAGCCCCCGGTCCTATGGCTACACCTTC. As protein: CASSPRSYGYTF.

The CDR3 loop reads CASSRQGSLEKLFF. CDR3 bases: TGTGCCAGCAGCCGACAGGGTTCACTTGAAAAACTGTTTTTT. This chain connects TRBV7-9 to TRBJ1-4; TRBD1 aligns across 7 bases. Germline values: CDR1 SEHNR, CDR2 FQNEAQ (reference sequence). Losses at the gene ends were 5 bases for V and 7 bases for J; bases not matched to a gene: 7. The CDR3 sequence is 14 residues long.

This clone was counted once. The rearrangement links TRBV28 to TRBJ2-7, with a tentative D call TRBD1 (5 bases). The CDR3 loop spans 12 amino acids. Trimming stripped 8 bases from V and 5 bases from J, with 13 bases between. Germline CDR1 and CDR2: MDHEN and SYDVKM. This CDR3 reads CASSSAGNEQYF. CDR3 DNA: TGTGCCAGCTCGTCGGCAGGGAACGAGCAGTACTTC.

The DNA for the CDR3 is TGTGCCAGCAGTCCACCCCCCCCAGGGCATCAGCCCCAGCATTTT. This sequence encodes CASSPPPPGHQPQHF. The chain couples TRBV2 to TRBJ1-5, with a tentative D call TRBD1 (5 bases). CDR3 size: 15 residues. V was trimmed by 5 bases and J by 5 bases, leaving 16 bases between them. Looked up from germline, CDR1 is SNHLY and CDR2 is FYNNEI.

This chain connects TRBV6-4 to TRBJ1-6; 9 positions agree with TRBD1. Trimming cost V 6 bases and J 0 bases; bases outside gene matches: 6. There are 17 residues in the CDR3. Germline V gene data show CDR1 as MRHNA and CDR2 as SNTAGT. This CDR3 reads CASSPGQGLSYNSPLHF. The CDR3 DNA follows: TGTGCCAGCAGCCCGGGACAGGGCCTCTCCTATAATTCACCCCTCCACTTT.

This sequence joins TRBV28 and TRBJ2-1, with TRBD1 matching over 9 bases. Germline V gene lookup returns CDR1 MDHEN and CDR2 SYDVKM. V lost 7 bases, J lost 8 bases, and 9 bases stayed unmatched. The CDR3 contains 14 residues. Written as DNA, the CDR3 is TGTGCCAGCATTCGGGACAGGGTAATGCATGAGCAGTTCTTC. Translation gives CASIRDRVMHEQFF.

CDR3 in DNA: TGTGCCATCAGTGACTGGGCAGGGCGCTTGACTGAAGCTTTCTTT. Protein sequence: CAISDWAGRLTEAFF. The rearrangement uses TRBV10-3 and TRBJ1-1, with a weak D call TRBD1 (5 bases). Germline V gene lookup returns CDR1 ENHRY and CDR2 SYGVKD. The V end lost 3 bases, the J end lost 5 bases, and 16 bases lay between the germline ends. This CDR3 contains 15 residues.

The CDR3 nucleotides read TGTGCCAGTAGTATCGGTGGGAACACCATATATTTT. Encoded protein: CASSIGGNTIYF. J is TRBJ1-3 and V is TRBV19; D uncertain. Germline CDR1 is LNHDA and CDR2 is SQIVND (reference sequence). The V end lost 3 bases, the J end lost 7 bases, and 7 bases lay between the germline ends. The CDR3 spans 12 residues.

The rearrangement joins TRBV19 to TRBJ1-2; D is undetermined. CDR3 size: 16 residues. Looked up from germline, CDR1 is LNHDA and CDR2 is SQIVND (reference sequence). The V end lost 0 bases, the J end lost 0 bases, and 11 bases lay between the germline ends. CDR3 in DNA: TGTGCCAGTAGTATAGAGCTGGGAAGGGCTAACTATGGCTACACCTTC. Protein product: CASSIELGRANYGYTF.

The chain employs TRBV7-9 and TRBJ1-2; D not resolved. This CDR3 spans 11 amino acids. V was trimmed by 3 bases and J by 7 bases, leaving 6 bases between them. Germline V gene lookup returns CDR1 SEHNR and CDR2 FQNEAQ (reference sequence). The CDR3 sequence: CASSFEGGYTF. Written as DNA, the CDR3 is TGTGCCAGCAGCTTCGAGGGTGGCTACACCTTC.

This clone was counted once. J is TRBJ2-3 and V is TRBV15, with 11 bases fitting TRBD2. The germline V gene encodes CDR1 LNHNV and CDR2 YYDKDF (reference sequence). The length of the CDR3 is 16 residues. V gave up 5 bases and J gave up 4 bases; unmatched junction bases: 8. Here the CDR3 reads CATSFPSGRSPDTQYF. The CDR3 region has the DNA TGTGCCACCAGCTTCCCTAGCGGGAGGTCCCCAGATACGCAGTATTTT.